A single sample gave rise to the 24 T cell receptor beta chains below, sequenced in a study of blood T cell repertoires in COVID-19. Sequencing used immunoSEQ multiplex PCR; TCRdb keeps in-frame clones, though not all of them. The sample lists 300,000 to 450,000 clones, 75% to 90% occurring once. Sequencing input: peripheral blood. The receptors originated from a woman younger than 35 with acute or convalescent COVID-19.

The CDR3 bases are TGTGCCAGCAGCGCCCGACACTCACAGAACACTGAAGCTTTCTTT. Amino acids: CASSARHSQNTEAFF. This chain connects TRBV9 to TRBJ1-1; D remains unclear. The length of the CDR3 is 15 residues. Trimming pared 3 bases from V and 1 base from J, leaving 13 bases between. The germline gives CDR1 SGDLS, CDR2 YYNGEE.

The V and J genes are TRBV19 and TRBJ1-2, with 8 bases that match TRBD1. This CDR3 region has 17 residues. J was trimmed by 2 bases and V by 5 bases; bases with no gene match: 13. Germline V gene sequence: CDR1 LNHDA, CDR2 SQIVND (reference sequence). CDR3 DNA sequence: TGTGCCAGTAGTGGGATAAGGACAGGGAGGATCAACTATGGCTACACCTTC. Its protein product is CASSGIRTGRINYGYTF.

The chain couples TRBV19 to TRBJ1-4, with 10 bases fitting TRBD1. This CDR3 has 17 amino acids. The ends lost 3 bases at V and 8 bases at J; junction bases unmatched: 12. The germline V gene encodes CDR1 LNHDA and CDR2 SQIVND (reference sequence). DNA of the CDR3: TGTGCCAGTAGTATGCCGGGGACAGGGGTGAGGAGCGAAAAACTGTTTTTT. Translation gives CASSMPGTGVRSEKLFF.

The chain combines TRBV28 with TRBJ2-1, with D unresolved. The CDR3 totals 10 residues. Trimming stripped 8 bases from V and 8 bases from J, with 7 bases between. Germline loops: CDR1 MDHEN, CDR2 SYDVKM. DNA of the CDR3: TGTGCCAGCGGCCGTCATGAGCAGTTCTTC. It encodes CASGRHEQFF. The variable domain in full, completed from reference TRBV28 and TRBJ2-1, reads DVKVTQSSRYLVKRTGEKVFLECVQDMDHENMFWYRQDPGLGLRLIYFSYDVKMKEKGDIPEGYSVSREKKERFSLILESASTNQTSMYLCASGRHEQFFGPGTRLTVL.

The table lists this clone with a few counts. The CDR3 DNA reads as TGCGCCAGCAGCTTGTCGTCCTCCTCTGGAAACACCATATATTTT. It codes for CASSLSSSSGNTIYF. This chain uses TRBV5-1 with TRBJ1-3; no clear D gene. Per germline, CDR1 SGHRS and CDR2 YFSETQ. CDR3 length: 15 amino acids. Trimming cost V 1 base and J 0 bases, with 8 bases left between them.

The V call is TRBV19, the J call TRBJ1-2; 7 bases are shared with TRBD1. Germline assignment: CDR1 LNHDA and CDR2 SQIVND (reference sequence). The CDR3 runs 14 residues. Trimming at V came to 4 bases and at J to 4 bases, leaving 6 bases not matched to a gene. CDR3 amino acids: CASSRDSAFYGYTF. CDR3 DNA: TGTGCCAGTAGTAGGGACAGCGCATTCTATGGCTACACCTTC.

The table lists this clone with a few counts. The chain combines TRBV3-1 (or the pseudogene TRBV3-2) with TRBJ1-5; 8 nucleotides agree with TRBD1. V dropped 6 bases and J dropped 3; count of bases not matched to a gene: 7. Germline-derived CDR1 and CDR2 are LGHDT and YNNKEL (reference sequence). The CDR3 loop spans 15 amino acids. The CDR3, as DNA: TGTGCCAGCAGTGAGACAGGGGCTAACAATCAGCCCCAGCATTTT. Its protein product is CASSETGANNQPQHF.

The chain joins TRBV3-1 (or the pseudogene TRBV3-2) to TRBJ2-5, with TRBD1 matching over 7 bases. The CDR3 runs 17 residues. The germline gives CDR1 LGHDT, CDR2 YNNKEL (reference sequence). Losses at the gene ends were 3 bases for V and 4 bases for J; bases not matched to a gene: 14. The CDR3 DNA reads TGTGCCAGCAGCCATGTCTTGGGGTCAGGGGGAATAGAGACCCAGTACTTC. Protein product: CASSHVLGSGGIETQYF.

The gene calls are TRBV10-1 and TRBJ1-1, with D possibly matching TRBD1 (6 bases). Trimming shortened V by 7 bases and J by 1 base, and 16 bases separated the two germline ends. From germline, CDR1 is WNHNN and CDR2 SYGVQD (reference sequence). CDR3 size: 15 residues. This CDR3 reads CASTQGRGRNTEAFF. Here the CDR3 DNA reads TGCGCCAGCACCCAGGGGAGAGGGAGGAACACTGAAGCTTTCTTT.

This clone has only one observation. The rearrangement joins TRBV7-2 to TRBJ1-1; weak D call: TRBD1 (5 bases). V was shortened by 5 bases and J by 1 base, with 8 bases between the two germline ends. CDR1 is SGHTA and CDR2 is FQGNSA in the germline V gene. The CDR3 sequence is 13 residues long. This CDR3 reads CASSVQGNTEAFF. CDR3 DNA sequence: TGTGCCAGCAGCGTGCAGGGGAACACTGAAGCTTTCTTT.

This sequence joins TRBV12-5 and TRBJ1-2; a weak D match, TRBD1 (5 bases). There are 12 residues in the CDR3. Germline lookup yields CDR1 LGHNT and CDR2 FRNRAP. The germline V and J ends were trimmed by 4 bases and 8 bases, with 11 bases remaining between them. The CDR3 nucleotides are TGTGCTAGTGGTTCCAGGGAATGGGGCTACACCTTC. Its translation is CASGSREWGYTF.

V gene TRBV7-6 combines with J gene TRBJ2-5, with 7 positions matching TRBD1. J was trimmed by 4 bases and V by 0 bases; bases with no gene match: 5. This CDR3 is 15 amino acids long. Per germline, CDR1 SGHVS and CDR2 FNYEAQ. The CDR3 sequence is CASSLAVDRVETQYF. The CDR3 DNA sequence: TGTGCCAGCAGCTTAGCAGTCGACAGGGTAGAGACCCAGTACTTC.

V usage is TRBV20-1 and J usage is TRBJ2-1, with 7 bases lining up with TRBD2. This CDR3 is built from 11 residues. Unmatched junction bases numbered 2, after V lost 6 bases and J lost 6 bases. Germline lookup yields CDR1 DFQATT and CDR2 SNEGSKA (reference sequence). The CDR3 nucleotides are TGCAGTGCGGGGGGGGTCAATGAGCAGTTCTTC. Its translation is CSAGGVNEQFF.

The chain uses TRBV7-2 and TRBJ1-1, with a possible D match to TRBD1 (5 bases). CDR3 length equals 13 residues. The V gene lost 2 bases and the J gene lost 3 bases, with 7 bases spanning the gap. CDR1 SGHTA and CDR2 FQGNSA come from the germline V gene. CDR3 loop: CASSLWGDTEAFF. The CDR3 bases are TGTGCCAGCAGCTTATGGGGGGACACTGAAGCTTTCTTT.

This clone was detected a few times. The rearrangement uses TRBV29-1 and TRBJ2-7, with 8 nucleotides matching TRBD1. This CDR3 contains 12 residues. Trimming removed 4 bases from V and 5 bases from J; junction bases left unmatched: 4. Germline V gene lookup returns CDR1 SQVTM and CDR2 ANQGSEA. The DNA of the CDR3 is TGCAGCGTTGTGCAGGGGGCACACGAGCAGTACTTC. Its translation is CSVVQGAHEQYF.

The V call is TRBV19, the J call TRBJ1-5; D gene uncertain. The CDR3 loop spans 15 amino acids. Germline values: CDR1 LNHDA, CDR2 SQIVND (reference sequence). The germline V and J ends were trimmed by 4 bases and 0 bases, with 10 bases remaining between them. The CDR3 protein is CASSRNSPSNQPQHF. DNA of the CDR3: TGTGCCAGTAGTAGAAACAGTCCTAGCAATCAGCCCCAGCATTTT. The whole variable domain, filled in from reference TRBV19 and TRBJ1-5, reads DGGITQSPKYLFRKEGQNVTLSCEQNLNHDAMYWYRQDPGQGLRLIYYSQIVNDFQKGDIAEGYSVSREKKESFPLTVTSAQKNPTAFYLCASSRNSPSNQPQHFGDGTRLSIL.

This chain joins TRBV5-1 and TRBJ1-2; 10 bases match TRBD1. CDR3 size: 15 residues. The J segment lost 2 bases and the V segment lost 4 bases, leaving 5 bases of the junction unmatched. Germline CDR1 reads SGHRS; CDR2 reads YFSETQ. CDR3 in amino acids: CASSARQGANYGYTF. The CDR3 DNA sequence: TGCGCCAGCAGCGCCCGACAGGGGGCCAACTATGGCTACACCTTC.

This rearrangement joins TRBV5-4 to TRBJ1-3; D call uncertain. The V gene's germline CDR1 is SGHNT and CDR2 YYREEE (reference sequence). The ends were cut back, 0 bases at V and 4 bases at J, with 8 bases in the middle. The CDR3 totals 14 residues. The CDR3 DNA reads as TGTGCCAGCAGCTTGGGTTCGGGGGGAAACACCATATATTTT. This translates into CASSLGSGGNTIYF.

V gene TRBV6-5 combines with J gene TRBJ1-6, with 8 bases aligning to TRBD1. Germline assignment: CDR1 MNHEY and CDR2 SVGAGI. CDR3 length: 15 amino acids. The trim removed 6 bases at V and 7 bases at J, leaving 8 bases unmatched. Here the CDR3 DNA reads TGTGCCAGCAGAGGGCCCACAGGGGGGAATTCACCCCTCCACTTT. It encodes CASRGPTGGNSPLHF.

This clone was seen only a few times. The same CDR3 is also encoded by other DNA sequences in this sample. The CDR3 sequence is CASSLGQSNQPQHF. The CDR3 DNA is TGTGCCAGCAGTTTAGGGCAGAGCAATCAGCCCCAGCATTTT. V and J are TRBV28 and TRBJ1-5; D is uncertain. With 2 bases removed from V and 1 base from J, the gap between germline ends came to 6 bases. The CDR3 covers 14 residues. CDR1 is MDHEN, CDR2 SYDVKM, per germline. Looking up the rest from reference TRBV28 and TRBJ1-5 gives the full variable domain: DVKVTQSSRYLVKRTGEKVFLECVQDMDHENMFWYRQDPGLGLRLIYFSYDVKMKEKGDIPEGYSVSREKKERFSLILESASTNQTSMYLCASSLGQSNQPQHFGDGTRLSIL.

The chain recombines TRBV7-2 with TRBJ2-7; possibly TRBD2 for D (6 bases). The germline V gene encodes CDR1 SGHTA and CDR2 FQGNSA. CDR3 length: 17 amino acids. Trimming left V 1 base short and J 0 bases short, with 16 bases between. DNA of the CDR3: TGTGCCAGCAGCTTAGAGGTGCTAGCGCGATTCTCCTACGAGCAGTACTTC. It codes for CASSLEVLARFSYEQYF. Variable domain in full (rest from reference TRBV7-2 and TRBJ2-7): GAGVSQSPSNKVTEKGKDVELRCDPISGHTALYWYRQSLGQGLEFLIYFQGNSAPDKSGLPSDRFSAERTGGSVSTLTIQRTQQEDSAVYLCASSLEVLARFSYEQYFGPGTRLTVT.

This sequence joins TRBV27 and TRBJ1-2; TRBD1 aligns across 7 bases. The CDR3 has 13 amino acids. From germline, CDR1 is MNHEY and CDR2 SMNVEV (reference sequence). After removal of 3 bases from V and 7 bases from J, the junction contained 5 bases not matched to a gene. CDR3 loop: CASSFRGDGGYTF. The CDR3 DNA reads TGTGCCAGCAGTTTCAGGGGGGATGGTGGCTACACCTTC.

The chain employs TRBV11-2 and TRBJ2-2; D may be TRBD1 (6 bases). Deletions cut 4 bases from V and 2 bases from J, with 11 bases between. CDR1 is SGHAT, CDR2 FQNNGV, per germline. The CDR3 length is 15 residues. CDR3 coding DNA: TGTGCCAGCAGCTCACAGGGTATCAACACCGGGGAGCTGTTTTTT. Encoded protein: CASSSQGINTGELFF.

The V gene is TRBV18, the J gene TRBJ1-4; no clear D. CDR1 and CDR2 from the germline V gene are KGHSH and LQKENI. V shed 4 bases and J shed 8 bases, with 14 bases lying between them. The CDR3 runs 14 residues. The CDR3 spells CASSLRGIDEKLFF. CDR3 DNA sequence: TGTGCCAGCTCACTTCGAGGGATCGACGAAAAACTGTTTTTT.